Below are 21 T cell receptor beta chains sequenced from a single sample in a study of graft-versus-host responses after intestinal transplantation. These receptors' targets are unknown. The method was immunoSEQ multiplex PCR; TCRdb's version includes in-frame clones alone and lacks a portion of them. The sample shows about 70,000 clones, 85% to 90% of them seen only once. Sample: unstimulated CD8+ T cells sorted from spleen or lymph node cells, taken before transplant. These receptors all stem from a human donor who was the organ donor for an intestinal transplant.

For the CDR3, the DNA is TGTGCCAGCAGTGTACCGGGGACAGATACGCAGTATTTT. It is translated as CASSVPGTDTQYF. The J gene is TRBJ2-3, the V gene TRBV2; possible D gene TRBD2, 5 bases. The CDR3 sequence is 13 residues long. V shed 4 bases and J shed 3 bases, with 8 bases lying between them. Germline CDR1 SNHLY, CDR2 FYNNEI.

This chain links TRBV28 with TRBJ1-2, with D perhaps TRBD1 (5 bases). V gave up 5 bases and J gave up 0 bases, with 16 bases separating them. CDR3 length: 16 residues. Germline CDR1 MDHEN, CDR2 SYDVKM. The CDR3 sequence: CASSPPKGTTNYGYTF. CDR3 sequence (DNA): TGTGCCAGCAGTCCTCCTAAGGGGACTACTAACTATGGCTACACCTTC.

CDR3 protein: CASSLENRGAQTQYF. In DNA form, the CDR3 reads TGCGCCAGCAGCTTGGAGAACAGGGGAGCTCAGACCCAGTACTTC. This chain links TRBV5-1 with TRBJ2-5; 7 nucleotides agree with TRBD1. The CDR3 has 15 amino acids. V was pared by 0 bases and J by 6 bases, with 8 bases of the junction left unmatched. From germline, CDR1 is SGHRS and CDR2 YFSETQ. Full variable domain (outside the CDR3, taken from reference TRBV5-1 and TRBJ2-5): KAGVTQTPRYLIKTRGQQVTLSCSPISGHRSVSWYQQTPGQGLQFLFEYFSETQRNKGNFPGRFSGRQFSNSRSEMNVSTLELGDSALYLCASSLENRGAQTQYFGPGTRLLVL.

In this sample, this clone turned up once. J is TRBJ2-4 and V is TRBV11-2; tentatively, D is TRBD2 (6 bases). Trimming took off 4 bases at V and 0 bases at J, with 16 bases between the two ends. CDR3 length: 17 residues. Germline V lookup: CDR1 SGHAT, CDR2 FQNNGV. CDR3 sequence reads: CASSSMGGPLAKNIQYF. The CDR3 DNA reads TGTGCCAGCAGCTCCATGGGGGGACCCCTAGCCAAAAACATTCAGTACTTC.

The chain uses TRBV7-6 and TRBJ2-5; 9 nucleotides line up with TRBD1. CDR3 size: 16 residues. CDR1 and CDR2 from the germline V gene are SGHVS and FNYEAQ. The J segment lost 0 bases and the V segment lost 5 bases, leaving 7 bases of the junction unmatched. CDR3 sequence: CASSESGTGYQETQYF. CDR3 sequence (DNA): TGTGCCAGCAGCGAATCCGGGACAGGGTACCAAGAGACCCAGTACTTC.

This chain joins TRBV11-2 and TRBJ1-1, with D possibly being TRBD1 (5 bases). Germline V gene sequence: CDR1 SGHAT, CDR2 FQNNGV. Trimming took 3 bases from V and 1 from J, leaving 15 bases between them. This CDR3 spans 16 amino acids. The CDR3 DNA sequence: TGTGCCAGCAGCTTGCCTTCGGGGGTGAGGAACACTGAAGCTTTCTTT. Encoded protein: CASSLPSGVRNTEAFF.

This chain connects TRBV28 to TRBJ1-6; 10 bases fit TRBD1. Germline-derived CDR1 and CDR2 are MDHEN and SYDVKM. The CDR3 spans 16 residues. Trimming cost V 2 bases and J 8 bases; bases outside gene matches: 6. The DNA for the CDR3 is TGTGCCAGCAGTTTAGGGACAGGGGAGGATCATTCACCCCTCCACTTT. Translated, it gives CASSLGTGEDHSPLHF.

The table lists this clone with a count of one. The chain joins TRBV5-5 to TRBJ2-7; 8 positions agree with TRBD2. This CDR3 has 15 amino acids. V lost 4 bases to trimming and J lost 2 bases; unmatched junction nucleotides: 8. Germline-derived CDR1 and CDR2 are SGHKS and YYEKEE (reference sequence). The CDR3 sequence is CASSPLGGLAYEQYV. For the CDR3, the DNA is TGTGCCAGCAGCCCATTAGGGGGACTAGCCTACGAGCAGTACGTC.

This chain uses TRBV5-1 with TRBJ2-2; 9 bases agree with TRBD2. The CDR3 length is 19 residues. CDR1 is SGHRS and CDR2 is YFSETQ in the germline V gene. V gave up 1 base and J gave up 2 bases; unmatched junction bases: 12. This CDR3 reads CASSLPPMSGGLNTGELFF. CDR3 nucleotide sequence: TGCGCCAGCAGCTTGCCGCCTATGAGCGGGGGGCTTAACACCGGGGAGCTGTTTTTT.

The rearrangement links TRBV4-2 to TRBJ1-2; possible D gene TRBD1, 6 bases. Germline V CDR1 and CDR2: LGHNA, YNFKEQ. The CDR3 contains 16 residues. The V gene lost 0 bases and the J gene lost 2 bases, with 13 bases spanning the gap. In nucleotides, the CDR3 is TGTGCCAGCAGCCAAGACATGGGGGGGCAAAACTATGGCTACACCTTC. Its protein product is CASSQDMGGQNYGYTF.

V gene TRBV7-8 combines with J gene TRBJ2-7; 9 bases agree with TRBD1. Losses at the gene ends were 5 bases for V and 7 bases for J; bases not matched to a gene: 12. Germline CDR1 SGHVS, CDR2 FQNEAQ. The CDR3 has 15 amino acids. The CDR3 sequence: CASSLQGTGKSEQYV. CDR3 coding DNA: TGTGCCAGCAGCCTACAAGGGACAGGGAAGTCGGAGCAGTACGTC.

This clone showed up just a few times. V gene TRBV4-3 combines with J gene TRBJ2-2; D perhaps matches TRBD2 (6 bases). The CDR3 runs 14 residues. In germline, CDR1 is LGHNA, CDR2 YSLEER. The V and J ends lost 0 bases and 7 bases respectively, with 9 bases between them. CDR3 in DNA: TGCGCCAGCAGCCAAGATAGGGGAGGCGGGGAGCTGTTTTTT. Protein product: CASSQDRGGGELFF.

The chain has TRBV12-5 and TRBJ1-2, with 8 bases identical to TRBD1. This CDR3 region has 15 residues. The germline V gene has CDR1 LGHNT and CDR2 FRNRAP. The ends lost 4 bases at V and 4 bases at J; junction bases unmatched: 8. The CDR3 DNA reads TGTGCTAGTGGTTCCGACAGGGGCGCGGTCTATGGCTACACCTTC. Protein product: CASGSDRGAVYGYTF.

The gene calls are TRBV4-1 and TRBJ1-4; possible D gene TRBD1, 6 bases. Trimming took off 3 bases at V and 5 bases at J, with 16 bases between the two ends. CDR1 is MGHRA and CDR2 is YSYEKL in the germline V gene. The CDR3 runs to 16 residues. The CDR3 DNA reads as TGCGCCAGCAGCCAGGGCCCCAGGGGCCCAAATGAAAAACTGTTTTTT. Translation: CASSQGPRGPNEKLFF.

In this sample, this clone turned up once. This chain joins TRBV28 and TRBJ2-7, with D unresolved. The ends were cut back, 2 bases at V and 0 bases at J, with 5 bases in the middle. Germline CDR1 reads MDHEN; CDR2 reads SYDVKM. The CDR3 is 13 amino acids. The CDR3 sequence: CASSLHSSYEQYV. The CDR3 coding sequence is TGTGCCAGCAGTTTACACAGCTCCTACGAGCAGTACGTC.

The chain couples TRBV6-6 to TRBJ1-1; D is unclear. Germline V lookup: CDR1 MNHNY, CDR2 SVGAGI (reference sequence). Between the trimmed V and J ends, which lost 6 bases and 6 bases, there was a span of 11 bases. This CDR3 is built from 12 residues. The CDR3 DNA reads TGTGCCAGCAGACAAGAGGCCCCTGAAGCTTTCTTT. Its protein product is CASRQEAPEAFF.

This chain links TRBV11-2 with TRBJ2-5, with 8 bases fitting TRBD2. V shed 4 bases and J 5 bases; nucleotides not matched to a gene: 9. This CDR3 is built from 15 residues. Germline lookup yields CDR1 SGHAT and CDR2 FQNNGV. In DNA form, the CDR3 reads TGTGCCAGCAGCTCGCTCCCGGGGGGGGACGAGACCCAGTACTTC. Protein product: CASSSLPGGDETQYF.

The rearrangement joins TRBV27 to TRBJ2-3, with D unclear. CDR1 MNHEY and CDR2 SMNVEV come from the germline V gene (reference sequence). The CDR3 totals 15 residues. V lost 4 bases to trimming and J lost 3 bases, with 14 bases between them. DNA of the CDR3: TGTGCCAGCAGTTCGTCTGAACAATCGACAGATACGCAGTATTTT. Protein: CASSSSEQSTDTQYF.

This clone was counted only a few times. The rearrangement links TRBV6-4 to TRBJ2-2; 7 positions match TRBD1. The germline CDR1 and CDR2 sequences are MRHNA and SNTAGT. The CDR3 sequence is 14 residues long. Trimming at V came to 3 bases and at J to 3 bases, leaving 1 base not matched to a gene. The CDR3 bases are TGTGCCAGCAGTGAAGGGACAGACACCGGGGAGCTGTTTTTT. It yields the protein CASSEGTDTGELFF.

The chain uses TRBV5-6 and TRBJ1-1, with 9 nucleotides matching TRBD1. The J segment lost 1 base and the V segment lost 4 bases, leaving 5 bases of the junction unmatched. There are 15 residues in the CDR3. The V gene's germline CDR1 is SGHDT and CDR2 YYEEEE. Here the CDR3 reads CASSTGTGTNTEAFF. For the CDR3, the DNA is TGTGCCAGCAGCACCGGGACAGGGACGAACACTGAAGCTTTCTTT.

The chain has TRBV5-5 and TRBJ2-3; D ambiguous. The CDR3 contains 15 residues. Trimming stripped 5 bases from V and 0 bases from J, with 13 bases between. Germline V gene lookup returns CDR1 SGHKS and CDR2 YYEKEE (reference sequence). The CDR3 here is CASRFQVPSTDTQYF. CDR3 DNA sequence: TGTGCCAGCAGGTTTCAGGTCCCGAGCACAGATACGCAGTATTTT.